A selection of T cell receptor beta chains follows, all from one sample in a study of shared clonotypes between healthy human individuals. The method was immunoSEQ multiplex PCR; TCRdb's version includes in-frame clones alone and lacks a portion of them. This table has roughly 1,600,000 clones, approximately 98.5% appearing once. Material: naive CD4+ T cells sorted from blood. The receptors were sampled from a man under 40 in good health. Each CDR3 is given with its conserved first and last residue. The D gene is left open where the match is weak. Size is stated for part of the rows, as once, few or many counts, or as a class when the clone is expanded.

d_gene	v_gene	j_gene	abundance	CDR3aa	CDR3nt
TRBD2	TRBV19	TRBJ2-4	-	CASSIVPGGVKNIQYF	TGTGCCAGTAGTATAGTTCCGGGAGGGGTCAAAAACATTCAGTACTTC
-	TRBV5-1	TRBJ2-3	-	CASSLLPADTQYF	TGCGCCAGCAGCTTGTTGCCTGCGGATACGCAGTATTTT
-	TRBV5-1	TRBJ2-2	-	CASSPRTDGVAGELFF	TGCGCCAGCAGCCCTCGGACGGACGGGGTGGCCGGGGAGCTGTTTTTT
-	TRBV2	TRBJ1-1	-	CASSPDGLNTEAFF	TGTGCCAGCTCCCCAGACGGATTGAACACTGAAGCTTTCTTT
TRBD2	TRBV7-8	TRBJ2-1	-	CASSFFGGSQSYNEQFF	TGTGCCAGCAGCTTCTTTGGCGGGAGTCAGTCCTACAATGAGCAGTTCTTC
-	TRBV5-6	TRBJ2-7	-	CASSRVGNSYEQYF	TGTGCCAGCAGCCGTGTAGGGAACTCCTACGAGCAGTACTTC
-	TRBV5-4	TRBJ2-5	-	CASSLEAARQETQYF	TGTGCCAGCAGCTTGGAGGCAGCTCGACAAGAGACCCAGTACTTC
TRBD2	TRBV28	TRBJ2-7	-	CASRTGGPPYEQYF	TGTGCCAGCAGGACGGGGGGACCCCCCTACGAGCAGTACTTC
-	TRBV14	TRBJ2-1	-	CASSLWLGEQFF	TGTGCCAGCAGCCTATGGTTGGGTGAGCAGTTCTTC
-	TRBV5-1	TRBJ2-2	-	CASSLSALGDRGELFF	TGCGCCAGCAGCTTGTCGGCACTGGGGGACCGCGGGGAGCTGTTTTTT
-	TRBV25-1	TRBJ1-2	-	CASTDSSGYYGYTF	TGTGCCAGCACTGACAGTAGCGGCTACTATGGCTACACCTTC
-	TRBV19	TRBJ2-7	-	CASEISYEQYF	TGTGCCAGTGAGATTTCCTACGAGCAGTACTTC
-	TRBV28	TRBJ1-1	-	CASEPRVNTEAFF	TGTGCCAGCGAACCCCGCGTGAACACTGAAGCTTTCTTT
-	TRBV11-2	TRBJ2-7	-	CASSQQIEQYF	TGTGCCAGCAGCCAACAAATCGAGCAGTACTTC
-	TRBV9	TRBJ2-3	-	CASSSHPDTDTQYF	TGTGCCAGCAGCTCCCACCCGGACACAGATACGCAGTATTTT
TRBD1	TRBV9	TRBJ2-1	-	CASSVTGQGVGESYNEQFF	TGTGCCAGCAGCGTAACCGGACAGGGAGTGGGGGAATCCTACAATGAGCAGTTCTTC
TRBD1	TRBV11-2	TRBJ2-5	-	CASRVVTPGTGGQETQYF	TGTGCCAGCAGAGTAGTTACCCCCGGGACAGGGGGCCAAGAGACCCAGTACTTC
-	TRBV19	TRBJ2-7	-	CASTKTGSGAYEQYF	TGTGCCAGTACCAAAACAGGGTCGGGCGCCTACGAGCAGTACTTC
-	TRBV5-4	TRBJ2-5	-	CASSLRSGETQYF	TGTGCCAGCAGCTTGCGGTCAGGGGAGACCCAGTACTTC
TRBD1	TRBV5-1	TRBJ2-7	-	CASSGGQITNEQYF	TGCGCCAGCAGCGGGGGACAGATTACAAACGAGCAGTACTTC
-	TRBV29-1	TRBJ2-7	-	CSAAGGSYEQYF	TGCAGCGCGGCGGGCGGGTCCTACGAGCAGTACTTC
-	TRBV7-9	TRBJ1-3	-	CASSKRTELSGNTIYF	TGTGCCAGCAGCAAACGGACAGAATTATCTGGAAACACCATATATTTT
TRBD2	TRBV5-1	TRBJ2-3	-	CASSILAGVTDTQYF	TGCGCCAGCAGCATTCTAGCGGGAGTAACAGATACGCAGTATTTT
TRBD2	TRBV5-1	TRBJ2-3	once	CASSLPGGPATDTQYF	TGCGCCAGCAGCTTGCCGGGAGGGCCAGCGACAGATACGCAGTATTTT
TRBD2	TRBV18	TRBJ2-1	-	CASSPLSLAGNEQFF	TGTGCCAGCTCACCACTGTCCCTAGCGGGAAATGAGCAGTTCTTC
-	TRBV27	TRBJ1-5	-	CASSLSVPGQPQHF	TGTGCCAGCAGTTTATCGGTCCCGGGGCAGCCCCAGCATTTT
TRBD1	TRBV30	TRBJ2-2	-	CAWSVQGAGELFF	TGTGCCTGGAGTGTACAGGGGGCCGGGGAGCTGTTTTTT
-	TRBV6-5	TRBJ1-1	-	CASSYPGNTEAFF	TGTGCCAGCAGTTACCCTGGGAACACTGAAGCTTTCTTT
-	TRBV27	TRBJ2-7	-	CASRRYSAGLVSYEQYF	TGTGCCAGCAGGAGGTATTCGGCGGGACTCGTATCCTACGAGCAGTACTTC
-	TRBV5-6	TRBJ2-2	once	CASSLAGPGELFF	TGTGCCAGCAGCTTGGCGGGGCCCGGGGAGCTGTTTTTT
TRBD2	TRBV5-5	TRBJ2-7	-	CASRDDPGTSVDEQYF	TGTGCCAGCAGAGATGATCCAGGGACTAGCGTCGACGAGCAGTACTTC
-	TRBV18	TRBJ2-6	-	CASSPPAGVTGANVLTF	TGTGCCAGCTCACCACCGGCAGGGGTAACTGGGGCCAACGTCCTGACTTTC
-	TRBV5-4	TRBJ2-3	-	CASSFENTDTQYF	TGTGCCAGCAGCTTCGAAAACACAGATACGCAGTATTTT
-	TRBV18	TRBJ1-1	-	CASNQPEMNTEAFF	TGTGCCAGCAACCAACCAGAAATGAACACTGAAGCTTTCTTT
TRBD1	TRBV19	TRBJ2-1	-	CASRDPLRTGLNEQFF	TGTGCCAGTAGGGACCCTCTCCGGACAGGGCTCAATGAGCAGTTCTTC
TRBD1	TRBV2	TRBJ2-2	once	CASKTRTGELRDTGELFF	TGTGCCAGCAAAACGAGGACAGGGGAATTGAGAGACACCGGGGAGCTGTTTTTT
-	TRBV5-1	TRBJ2-7	-	CASSLAPGIWQSSYEQYF	TGCGCCAGCAGCTTGGCACCTGGAATTTGGCAGAGCTCCTACGAGCAGTACTTC
-	TRBV7-2	TRBJ1-2	-	CASSLVGGGANYGYTF	TGTGCCAGCAGCTTAGTAGGCGGGGGCGCTAACTATGGCTACACCTTC
TRBD2	TRBV7-8	TRBJ2-7	-	CASSLGLAGGYEQYF	TGTGCCAGCAGCTTAGGACTAGCGGGGGGCTACGAGCAGTACTTC
TRBD1	TRBV7-6	TRBJ2-1	-	CASRLPGQGNNEQFF	TGTGCCAGCAGGCTCCCGGGACAGGGTAACAATGAGCAGTTCTTC
-	TRBV27	TRBJ1-5	-	CASSPVTYSNQPQHF	TGTGCCAGCAGCCCGGTGACATATAGCAATCAGCCCCAGCATTTT
-	TRBV15	TRBJ1-1	-	CATSRDWEGTEAFF	TGTGCCACCAGTAGGGACTGGGAGGGGACTGAAGCTTTCTTT
TRBD2	TRBV5-1	TRBJ2-7	-	CASSNPRGSGRAVDEQYF	TGCGCCAGCAGCAATCCGCGGGGTAGCGGGAGGGCCGTGGACGAGCAGTACTTC
-	TRBV18	TRBJ2-7	-	CASSPMVEQYF	TGTGCCAGCTCACCAATGGTCGAGCAGTACTTC
TRBD2	TRBV7-2	TRBJ2-7	-	CASRIAGGYEQYF	TGTGCCAGCAGGATAGCGGGAGGATACGAGCAGTACTTC
TRBD2	TRBV19	TRBJ2-2	-	CASTWASGAPNTGELFF	TGTGCCAGTACCTGGGCTAGCGGCGCCCCGAACACCGGGGAGCTGTTTTTT
-	TRBV5-1	TRBJ1-4	-	CASSLRTANEKLFF	TGCGCCAGCAGCTTGAGGACAGCTAATGAAAAACTGTTTTTT
TRBD1	TRBV18	TRBJ1-1	-	CASSPSNRGATEAFF	TGTGCCAGCTCACCGTCTAACAGGGGTGCCACTGAAGCTTTCTTT
-	TRBV2	TRBJ2-2	-	CASTGIDTGELFF	TGTGCCAGCACCGGGATTGACACCGGGGAGCTGTTTTTT
-	TRBV7-7	TRBJ2-6	-	CASSLDRWGRSGANVLTF	TGTGCTAGCAGCTTAGATAGGTGGGGGCGGTCTGGGGCCAACGTCCTGACTTTC
-	TRBV19	TRBJ2-1	-	CASSTYQDNEQFF	TGTGCCAGTAGTACCTACCAGGACAATGAGCAGTTCTTC
-	TRBV6-1	TRBJ1-5	-	CASSVIGANQPQHF	TGTGCCAGCAGTGTCATCGGGGCTAATCAGCCCCAGCATTTT
-	TRBV2	TRBJ2-7	-	CASSEGVLGTYEQYF	TGTGCCAGCAGTGAAGGAGTTTTGGGGACCTACGAGCAGTACTTC
-	TRBV6-5	TRBJ1-1	-	CASSYSLGVADTEAFF	TGTGCCAGCAGTTACTCGTTGGGGGTGGCTGACACTGAAGCTTTCTTT
-	TRBV5-4	TRBJ2-7	once	CASSPTGSGGSYEQYF	TGTGCCAGCAGCCCGACAGGGAGCGGAGGGTCATACGAGCAGTACTTC
-	TRBV2	TRBJ1-2	-	CASSVRASNYGYTF	TGTGCCAGCAGTGTCAGGGCGTCTAACTATGGCTACACCTTC
TRBD1	TRBV15	TRBJ2-5	once	CATSREGQGEETQYF	TGTGCCACCAGCAGGGAAGGACAGGGGGAAGAGACCCAGTACTTC